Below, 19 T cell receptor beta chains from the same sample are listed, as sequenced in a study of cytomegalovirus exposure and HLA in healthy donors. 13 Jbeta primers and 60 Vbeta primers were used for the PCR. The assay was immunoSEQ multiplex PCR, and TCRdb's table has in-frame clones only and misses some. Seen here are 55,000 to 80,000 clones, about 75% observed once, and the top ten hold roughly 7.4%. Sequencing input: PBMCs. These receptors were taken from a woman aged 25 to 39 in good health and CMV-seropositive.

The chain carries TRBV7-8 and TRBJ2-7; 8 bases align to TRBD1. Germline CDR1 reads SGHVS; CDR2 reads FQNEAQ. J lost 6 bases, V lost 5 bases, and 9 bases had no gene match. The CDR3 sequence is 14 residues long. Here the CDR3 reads CASSPSRTGPEQYF. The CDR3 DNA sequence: TGTGCCAGCAGCCCATCTCGGACAGGGCCCGAGCAGTACTTC.

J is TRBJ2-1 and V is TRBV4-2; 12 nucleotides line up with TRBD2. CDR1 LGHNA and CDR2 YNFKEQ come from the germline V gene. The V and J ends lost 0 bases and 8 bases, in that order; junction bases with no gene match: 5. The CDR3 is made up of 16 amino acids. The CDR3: CASSQEMTSGSHEQFF. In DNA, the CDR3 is TGTGCCAGCAGCCAAGAGATGACTAGCGGGAGCCATGAGCAGTTCTTC.

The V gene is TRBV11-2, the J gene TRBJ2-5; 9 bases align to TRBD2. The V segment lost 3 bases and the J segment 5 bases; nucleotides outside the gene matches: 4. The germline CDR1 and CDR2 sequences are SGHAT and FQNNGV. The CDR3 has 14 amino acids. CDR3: CASSLGGRGETQYF. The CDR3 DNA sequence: TGTGCCAGCAGCTTGGGCGGGAGGGGGGAGACCCAGTACTTC. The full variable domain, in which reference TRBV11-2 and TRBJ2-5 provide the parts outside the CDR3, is EAGVAQSPRYKIIEKRQSVAFWCNPISGHATLYWYQQILGQGPKLLIQFQNNGVVDDSQLPKDRFSAERLKGVDSTLKIQPAKLEDSAVYLCASSLGGRGETQYFGPGTRLLVL.

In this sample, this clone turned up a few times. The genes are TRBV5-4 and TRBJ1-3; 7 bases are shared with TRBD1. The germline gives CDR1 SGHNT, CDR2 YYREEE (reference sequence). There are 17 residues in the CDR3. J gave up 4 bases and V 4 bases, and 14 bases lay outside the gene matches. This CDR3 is CASSTGQAPALGNTIYF. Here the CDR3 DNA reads TGTGCCAGCAGCACAGGACAGGCCCCGGCATTAGGAAACACCATATATTTT.

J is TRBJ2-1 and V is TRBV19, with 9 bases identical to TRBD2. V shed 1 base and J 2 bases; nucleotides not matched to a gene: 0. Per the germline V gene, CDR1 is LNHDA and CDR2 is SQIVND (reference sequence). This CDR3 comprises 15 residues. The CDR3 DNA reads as TGTGCCAGTAGTATAGGGACTAGCGCCTACAATGAGCAGTTCTTC. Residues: CASSIGTSAYNEQFF. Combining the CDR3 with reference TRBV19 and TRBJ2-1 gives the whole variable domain DGGITQSPKYLFRKEGQNVTLSCEQNLNHDAMYWYRQDPGQGLRLIYYSQIVNDFQKGDIAEGYSVSREKKESFPLTVTSAQKNPTAFYLCASSIGTSAYNEQFFGPGTRLTVL.

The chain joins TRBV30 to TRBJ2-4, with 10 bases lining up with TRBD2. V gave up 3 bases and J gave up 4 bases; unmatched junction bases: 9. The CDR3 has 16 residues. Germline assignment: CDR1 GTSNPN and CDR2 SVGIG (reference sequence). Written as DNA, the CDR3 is TGTGCCTGGAGCGCCCGACTAGCGGGTAAAAAAAACATTCAGTACTTC. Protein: CAWSARLAGKKNIQYF.

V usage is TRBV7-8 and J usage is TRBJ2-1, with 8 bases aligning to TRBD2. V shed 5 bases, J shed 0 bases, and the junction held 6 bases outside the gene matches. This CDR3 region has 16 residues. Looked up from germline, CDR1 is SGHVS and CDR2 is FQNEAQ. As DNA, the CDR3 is TGTGCCAGCAGCGGGCGGGAGGCCAGCTCCTACAATGAGCAGTTCTTC. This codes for CASSGREASSYNEQFF. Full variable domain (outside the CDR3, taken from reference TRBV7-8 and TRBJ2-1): GAGVSQSPRYKVAKRGQDVALRCDPISGHVSLFWYQQALGQGPEFLTYFQNEAQLDKSGLPSDRFFAERPEGSVSTLKIQRTQQEDSAVYLCASSGREASSYNEQFFGPGTRLTVL.

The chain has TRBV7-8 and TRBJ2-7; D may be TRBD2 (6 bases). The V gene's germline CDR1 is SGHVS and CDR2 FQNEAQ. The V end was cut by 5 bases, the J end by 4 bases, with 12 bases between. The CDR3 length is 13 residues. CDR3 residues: CASSGGGKYEQYF. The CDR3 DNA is TGTGCCAGCAGCGGAGGCGGGAAGTACGAGCAGTACTTC.

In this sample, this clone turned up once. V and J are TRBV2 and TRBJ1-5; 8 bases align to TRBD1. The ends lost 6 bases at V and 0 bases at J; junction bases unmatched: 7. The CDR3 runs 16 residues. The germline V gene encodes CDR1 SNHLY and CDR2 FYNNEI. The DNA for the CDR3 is TGTGCCAGCAGGGGGGACAGGAAAGATAGCAATCAGCCCCAGCATTTT. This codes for CASRGDRKDSNQPQHF.

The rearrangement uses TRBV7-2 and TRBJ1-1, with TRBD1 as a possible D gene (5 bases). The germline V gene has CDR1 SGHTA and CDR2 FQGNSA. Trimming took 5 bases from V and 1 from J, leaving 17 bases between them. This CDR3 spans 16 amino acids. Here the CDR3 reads CASSPHVGGANTEAFF. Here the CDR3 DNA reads TGTGCCAGCAGCCCGCATGTCGGGGGAGCGAACACTGAAGCTTTCTTT.

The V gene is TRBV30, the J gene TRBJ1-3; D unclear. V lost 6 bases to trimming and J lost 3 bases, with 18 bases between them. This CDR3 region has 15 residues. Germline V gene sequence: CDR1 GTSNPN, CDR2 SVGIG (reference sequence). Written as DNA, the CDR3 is TGTGCCTGTGGTATGGGAGGCCTCTTTGGAAACACCATATATTTT. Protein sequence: CACGMGGLFGNTIYF.

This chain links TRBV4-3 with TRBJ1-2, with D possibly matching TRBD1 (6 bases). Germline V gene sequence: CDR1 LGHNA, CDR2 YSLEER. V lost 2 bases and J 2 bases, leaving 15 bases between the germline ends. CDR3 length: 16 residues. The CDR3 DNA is TGCGCCAGCAGCCAAACTGGGCCAGGGGAGAACTATGGCTACACCTTC. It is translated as CASSQTGPGENYGYTF.

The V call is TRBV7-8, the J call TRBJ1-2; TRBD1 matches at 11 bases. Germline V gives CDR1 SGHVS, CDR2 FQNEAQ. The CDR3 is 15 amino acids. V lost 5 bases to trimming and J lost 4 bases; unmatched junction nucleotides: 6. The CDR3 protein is CASSPSGTGGYGYTF. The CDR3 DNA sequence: TGTGCCAGCAGCCCATCCGGGACAGGGGGCTATGGCTACACCTTC.

CDR3 coding DNA: TGTGCCAGCAGCTTGGGACTAGCGGGAACATTTGAGCAGTTCTTC. This codes for CASSLGLAGTFEQFF. The J gene is TRBJ2-1, the V gene TRBV5-6; 11 nucleotides agree with TRBD2. The CDR3 spans 15 residues. Germline CDR1 reads SGHDT; CDR2 reads YYEEEE. With V trimmed by 0 bases and J by 9 bases, 5 bases remained unmatched.

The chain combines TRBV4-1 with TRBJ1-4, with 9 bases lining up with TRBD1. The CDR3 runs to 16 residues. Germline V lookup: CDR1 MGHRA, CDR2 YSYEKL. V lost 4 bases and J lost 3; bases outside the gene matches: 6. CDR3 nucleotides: TGCGCCAGCAGCCCAGCAGGGGACAGGGCTAATGAAAAACTGTTTTTT. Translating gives CASSPAGDRANEKLFF.

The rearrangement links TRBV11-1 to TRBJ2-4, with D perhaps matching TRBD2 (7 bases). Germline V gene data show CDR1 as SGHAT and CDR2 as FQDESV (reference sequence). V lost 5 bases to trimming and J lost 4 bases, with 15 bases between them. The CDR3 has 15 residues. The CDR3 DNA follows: TGTGCCAGCAGCCCCGGAGGGGGGGAAAAAAACATTCAGTACTTC. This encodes CASSPGGGEKNIQYF.

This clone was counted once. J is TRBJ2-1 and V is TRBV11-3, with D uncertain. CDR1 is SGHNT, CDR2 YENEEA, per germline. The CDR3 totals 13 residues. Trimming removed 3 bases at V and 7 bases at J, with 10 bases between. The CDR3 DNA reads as TGTGCCAGCAGCTTGTTCAGTTGGAATGAGCAGTTCTTC. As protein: CASSLFSWNEQFF.

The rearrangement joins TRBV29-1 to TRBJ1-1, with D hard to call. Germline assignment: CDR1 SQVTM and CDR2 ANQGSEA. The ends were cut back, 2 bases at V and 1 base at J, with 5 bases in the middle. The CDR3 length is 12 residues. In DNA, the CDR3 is TGCAGCGTTGAAACAAAGAACACTGAAGCTTTCTTT. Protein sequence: CSVETKNTEAFF.

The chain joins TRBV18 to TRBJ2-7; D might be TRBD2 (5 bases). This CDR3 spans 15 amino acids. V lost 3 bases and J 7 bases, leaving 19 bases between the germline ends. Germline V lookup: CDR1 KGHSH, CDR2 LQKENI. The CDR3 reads CASSPVDIRPGEQYF. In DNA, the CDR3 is TGTGCCAGCTCACCGGTTGACATCCGCCCGGGGGAGCAGTACTTC.